The 3 T cell receptor beta chains in this list originate from one sample, sequenced in a study of cytotoxic CD8 clonotypes in ibrutinib-treated CLL. Some clones are missing from TCRdb's copy, which holds only in-frame ones; the method was immunoSEQ multiplex PCR. The profile shows approximately 300,000 clones, almost 80% of them singletons. The sample was PBMCs, taken before ibrutinib treatment. These TCRs come from a human donor with chronic lymphocytic leukemia.

The V gene is TRBV29-1, the J gene TRBJ2-1; D is tentatively TRBD1 or TRBD2 (5 bases each). CDR3 length: 13 amino acids. The germline V and J ends were trimmed by 5 bases and 4 bases, with 12 bases remaining between them. Germline-derived CDR1 and CDR2 are SQVTM and ANQGSEA. The CDR3: CSVWPGPYNEQFF. The CDR3 nucleotides are TGCAGCGTTTGGCCGGGACCGTACAATGAGCAGTTCTTC.

The rearrangement links TRBV5-6 to TRBJ1-2, with no clear D. In germline, CDR1 is SGHDT, CDR2 YYEEEE. Trimming stripped 0 bases from V and 7 bases from J, with 13 bases between. The CDR3 runs 14 residues. The CDR3 protein is CASSLDVPTSGYTF. DNA for the CDR3: TGTGCCAGCAGCTTGGACGTTCCTACGAGTGGCTACACCTTC.

This sequence joins TRBV4-2 and TRBJ2-3; 8 nucleotides line up with TRBD2. This CDR3 contains 16 residues. The germline V gene encodes CDR1 LGHNA and CDR2 YNFKEQ. Trimming at V came to 1 base and at J to 6 bases, leaving 9 bases not matched to a gene. The CDR3 is CASSQVRGGRFDTQYF. The CDR3 DNA reads as TGTGCCAGCAGCCAAGTCCGGGGCGGGAGGTTTGATACGCAGTATTTT.